This is a list of T cell receptor beta chains from one sample in a study of post-analysis software for immune sequencing data. TCRdb reprocessed the PCR reads with MiXCR, giving one entry per CDR3 protein. The table lists roughly 800,000 distinct CDR3 sequences, 30% of them singletons, with more than 0.55% in the top ten. The sequencing input was blood. These receptors came from a girl between 5 and 17 years old with multiple sclerosis. Both conserved end residues are part of each CDR3. The order of the fields is V gene, J gene, clone size, D gene, CDR3 DNA, CDR3 protein. D genes are given only for firm matches. Some rows have no size entry. The others give once, few or many, or a class for an expanded clone.

>TRBV7-2|TRBJ1-6|NA|TRBD1
TGTGCCAGCACCCGGACAGGGAAAAGGTCACCCCTCCACTTT
CASTRTGKRSPLHF
>TRBV6-2/TRBV6-3|TRBJ2-5|NA|TRBD1
TGTGCCAGCAGCAAACAGGGGCGTGGAGAGACCCAGTACTTC
CASSKQGRGETQYF
>TRBV9|TRBJ2-5|NA|NA
TGTGCCAGCAGCGTCGAGCAGGGTCCCCCAGGGACCCAGTACTTC
CASSVEQGPPGTQYF
>TRBV6-5|TRBJ1-1|NA|NA
TGTGCCAGCAGTTACGAGGCAGGGATGAACACTGAAGCTTTCTTT
CASSYEAGMNTEAFF
>TRBV24-1|TRBJ2-7|few|TRBD1
TGTGCCACCGAGGGACAGGGGTCCTACGAGCAGTACTTC
CATEGQGSYEQYF
>TRBV5-1|TRBJ1-2|NA|NA
TGCGCCAGCAGCTTGGTGCTGGGGGGCTATGGCTACACCTTC
CASSLVLGGYGYTF
>TRBV9|TRBJ1-2|many|NA
TGTGCCAGCAGCGTGGGGACATCCGGCTACACCTTC
CASSVGTSGYTF
>TRBV7-2|TRBJ2-5|few|NA
TGTGCCAGCAGCTTACGCTGGGCGGGCCCGGGATTGGAGACCCAGTACTTC
CASSLRWAGPGLETQYF
>TRBV5-5|TRBJ2-7|few|TRBD1
TGTGCCAGCAGACCACAGGGGTCGCCGAGCTACGAGCAGTACTTC
CASRPQGSPSYEQYF
>TRBV7-2|TRBJ2-3|few|NA
TGTGCCAGCAGCCCCGGGACCTTCCCAGATACGCAGTATTTT
CASSPGTFPDTQYF
>TRBV27|TRBJ1-5|few|NA
TGTGCCAGCAGGGCCGAGAGTAGCAATCAGCCCCAGCATTTT
CASRAESSNQPQHF
>TRBV27|TRBJ2-5|NA|TRBD2
TGTGCCAGCAGTCCACTATGGGGGGGAGAGACCCAGTACTTC
CASSPLWGGETQYF
>TRBV7-2|TRBJ2-5|many|NA
TGTGCCAGCAGCTCGGACAGCCAAGAGACCCAGTACTTC
CASSSDSQETQYF
>TRBV12-3/TRBV12-4|TRBJ1-2|NA|TRBD1
TGTGCCAGCAGTTCCTCCGGGACAGGGACGTTTGGCTACACCTTC
CASSSSGTGTFGYTF
>TRBV11-2|TRBJ1-1|NA|NA
TGTGCCAGCAGTTACGCAGGGAGTGCTGAAGCTTTCTTT
CASSYAGSAEAFF
>TRBV24-1|TRBJ1-5|NA|NA
TGTGCCACCAGTATCGGAGGGGTAAGCAATCAGCCCCAGCATTTT
CATSIGGVSNQPQHF
>TRBV5-5|TRBJ1-5|few|NA
TGTGCCAGCAGCTGGGCCCTCGTGGGCAATCAGCCCCAGCATTTT
CASSWALVGNQPQHF
>TRBV6-2/TRBV6-3|TRBJ2-1|NA|NA
TGTGTCAGCACTAACAACGTGGGATCCTACAATGAGCAGTTCTTC
CVSTNNVGSYNEQFF
>TRBV6-6|TRBJ2-2|few|NA
TGTGCCAGCAGTTACGCCGAGACGGAGGTGCGGGCCGGGGAGCTGTTTTTT
CASSYAETEVRAGELFF
>TRBV18|TRBJ1-5|few|NA
TGTGCCAGCTCACCTGGGGAGACCAATCAGCCCCAGCATTTT
CASSPGETNQPQHF
>TRBV5-1|TRBJ2-5|NA|TRBD1
TGCGCCAGCAGCCTTCCGGGACAGGGTGGAGAGACCCAGTACTTC
CASSLPGQGGETQYF
>TRBV5-1|TRBJ2-6|NA|NA
TGCGCCAGCAGTGAGGGGACAAGTGAAACCAACGTCCTGACTTTC
CASSEGTSETNVLTF
>TRBV7-2|TRBJ2-1|NA|NA
TGTGCCAGCAGCTTAGGTTTTGGCGGGGGCCGGGTTGAGCAGTTCTTC
CASSLGFGGGRVEQFF
>TRBV6-1|TRBJ2-7|NA|NA
TGTGCCAGCAGCGACCAAAGGCACGGGACCTACGAGCAGTACTTC
CASSDQRHGTYEQYF
>TRBV27|TRBJ2-7|NA|TRBD2
TGTGCCAGCAGTTTTTTCCCTAGCGGAAGCTCCTACGAGCAGTACTTC
CASSFFPSGSSYEQYF
>TRBV4-3|TRBJ2-3|few|TRBD1
TGCGCCAGCAGCCAAGAACAGGGGGGCAGCACAGATACGCAGTATTTT
CASSQEQGGSTDTQYF